This TCR beta chain was retrieved from a study of blood T cell repertoires in COVID-19. Across the study: Sample material is recorded as cDNA or gDNA derived from T cells, B-cell-depleted T cells, or PBMCs.

Original data processing: Reference gene primer amplification gave estimated nucleated cell counts. Assay: immunoSEQ multiplex PCR; the TCRdb copy retains only in-frame clones and omits some. Clone size and the V and J calls come from that table; the DNA yielded D and trimming. The profile shows about 330,000 clones, roughly 90% of them singletons. The CDR3 length is 14 residues. Trimming left V 1 base short and J 5 bases short, with 12 bases between. From germline, CDR1 is LNHDA and CDR2 SQIVND (reference sequence). This clone has a handful of counts. The specimen sequenced was peripheral blood. The genes are TRBV19 and TRBJ2-7; D unclear. The clonotype comes from a woman in her fifties or sixties with active or convalescent COVID-19. CDR3 amino acids: CASSIVLTTDEQYF. CDR3 bases: TGTGCCAGTAGTATAGTTTTAACAACCGACGAGCAGTACTTC.